The clone carrying this T cell receptor (beta chain) was counted many times. This entry comes from a study of naive and memory T cell subsets. Two oligonucleotides, mixed equimolar, formed the beta constant-region primer covering TRBC1 and TRBC2. Nested alpha and beta constant-region primers with the SP2 primer drove four PCR rounds on ligated cDNA. Ligation attached a single-stranded oligonucleotide with a 12-nucleotide UMI and the SP2 primer to the cDNA 3' end. TCRdb re-called the UMI-ligation and nested PCR reads through MiXCR, storing one row per CDR3 protein. The repertoire holds just over 80,000 distinct CDR3 sequences, with around 9% as singletons. Trimming cost V 4 bases and J 1 base, with 17 bases left between them. The germline CDR1 and CDR2 sequences are LGHDT and YNNKEL (reference sequence). This CDR3 has 16 amino acids.

Input material: naive CD8+ T cells from blood. The chain joins TRBV3-1 to TRBJ2-7; TRBD1 is a possible D gene (5 bases). This sequence originates from a human donor in good health. CDR3 amino acids: CASSPRLAGSSYEQYF. The CDR3 nucleotides read TGTGCCAGCAGCCCAAGGTTGGCAGGGTCATCCTACGAGCAGTACTTC.